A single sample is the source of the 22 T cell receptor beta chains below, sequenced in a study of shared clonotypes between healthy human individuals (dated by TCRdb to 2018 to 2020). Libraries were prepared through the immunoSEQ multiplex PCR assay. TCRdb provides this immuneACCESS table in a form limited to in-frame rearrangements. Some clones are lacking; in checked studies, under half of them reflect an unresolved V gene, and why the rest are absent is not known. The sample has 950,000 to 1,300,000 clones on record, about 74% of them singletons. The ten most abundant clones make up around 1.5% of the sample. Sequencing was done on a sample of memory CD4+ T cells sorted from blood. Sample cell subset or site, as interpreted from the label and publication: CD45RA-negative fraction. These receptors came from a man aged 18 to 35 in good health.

The CDR3 coding sequence is TGTGCCAGCAGCTCCGAACGCCTTGAGAGCTCCTACAATGAGCAGTTCTTC. This codes for CASSSERLESSYNEQFF. The chain combines TRBV7-2 with TRBJ2-1; D gene ambiguous. The V and J ends lost 4 bases and 0 bases respectively, with 16 bases between them. CDR1 is SGHTA and CDR2 is FQGNSA in the germline V gene. The CDR3 is 17 amino acids.

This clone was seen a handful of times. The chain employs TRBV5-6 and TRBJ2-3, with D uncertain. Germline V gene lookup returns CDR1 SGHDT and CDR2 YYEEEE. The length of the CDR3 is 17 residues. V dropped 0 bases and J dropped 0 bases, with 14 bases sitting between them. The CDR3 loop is CASSLGVGSASTDTQYF. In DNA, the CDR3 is TGTGCCAGCAGCTTGGGGGTGGGCAGTGCTAGCACAGATACGCAGTATTTT.

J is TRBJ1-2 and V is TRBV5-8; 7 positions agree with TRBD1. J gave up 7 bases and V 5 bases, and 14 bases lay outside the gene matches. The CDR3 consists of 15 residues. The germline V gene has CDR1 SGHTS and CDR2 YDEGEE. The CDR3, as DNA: TGTGCCAGCAGTCGACTCGACAGGGTTGTTGGTGGCTACACCTTC. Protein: CASSRLDRVVGGYTF.

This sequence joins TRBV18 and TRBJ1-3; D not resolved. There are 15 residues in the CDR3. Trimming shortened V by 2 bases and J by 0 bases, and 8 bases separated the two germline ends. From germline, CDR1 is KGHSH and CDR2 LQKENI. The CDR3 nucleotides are TGTGCCAGCTCACCAATGGGAATCTCTGGAAACACCATATATTTT. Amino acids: CASSPMGISGNTIYF.

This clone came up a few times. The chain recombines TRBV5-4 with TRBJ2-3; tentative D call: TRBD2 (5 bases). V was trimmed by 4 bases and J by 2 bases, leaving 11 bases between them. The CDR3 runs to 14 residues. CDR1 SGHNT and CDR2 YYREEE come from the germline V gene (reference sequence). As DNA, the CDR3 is TGTGCCAGCAGCCCCGAGGGATACACAGATACGCAGTATTTT. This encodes CASSPEGYTDTQYF.

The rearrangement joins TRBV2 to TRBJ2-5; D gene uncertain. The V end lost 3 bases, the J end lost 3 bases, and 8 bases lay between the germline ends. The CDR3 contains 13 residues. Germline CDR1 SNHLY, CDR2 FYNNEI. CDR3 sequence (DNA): TGTGCCAGCAGTGAGGTGCGCGAAGAGACCCAGTACTTC. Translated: CASSEVREETQYF.

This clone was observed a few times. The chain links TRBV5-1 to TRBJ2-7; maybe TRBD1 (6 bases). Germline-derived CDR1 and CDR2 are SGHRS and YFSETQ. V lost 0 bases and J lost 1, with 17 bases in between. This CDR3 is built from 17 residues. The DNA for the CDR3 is TGCGCCAGCAGCTTGGCCCCTGGCCGGACAGCGTCCTACGAGCAGTACTTC. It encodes CASSLAPGRTASYEQYF.

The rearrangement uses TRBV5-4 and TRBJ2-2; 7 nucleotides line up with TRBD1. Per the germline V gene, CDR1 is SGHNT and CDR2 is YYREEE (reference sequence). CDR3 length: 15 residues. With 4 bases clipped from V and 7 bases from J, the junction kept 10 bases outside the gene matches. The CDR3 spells CASSLRDRVGGELFF. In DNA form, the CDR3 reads TGTGCCAGCAGCCTTCGCGACAGGGTGGGCGGGGAGCTGTTTTTT.

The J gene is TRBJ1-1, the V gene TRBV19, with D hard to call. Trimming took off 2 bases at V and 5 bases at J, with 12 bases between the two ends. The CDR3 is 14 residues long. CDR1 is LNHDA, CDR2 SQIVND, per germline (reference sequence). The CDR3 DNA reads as TGTGCCAGTAGTATACAAGGGTTTAAGACTGAAGCTTTCTTT. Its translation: CASSIQGFKTEAFF.

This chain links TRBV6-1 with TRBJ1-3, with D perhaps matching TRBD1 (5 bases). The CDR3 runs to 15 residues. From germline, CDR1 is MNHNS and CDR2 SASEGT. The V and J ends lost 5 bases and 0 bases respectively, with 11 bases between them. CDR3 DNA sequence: TGTGCCAGCAGTTTCGGACATTACTCTGGAAACACCATATATTTT. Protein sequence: CASSFGHYSGNTIYF.

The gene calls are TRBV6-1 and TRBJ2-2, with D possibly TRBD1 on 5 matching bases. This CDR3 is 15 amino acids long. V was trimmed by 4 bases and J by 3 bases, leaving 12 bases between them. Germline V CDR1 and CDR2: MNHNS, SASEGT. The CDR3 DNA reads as TGTGCCAGCAGTGGCAGGGTAGGGTACACCGGGGAGCTGTTTTTT. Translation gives CASSGRVGYTGELFF.

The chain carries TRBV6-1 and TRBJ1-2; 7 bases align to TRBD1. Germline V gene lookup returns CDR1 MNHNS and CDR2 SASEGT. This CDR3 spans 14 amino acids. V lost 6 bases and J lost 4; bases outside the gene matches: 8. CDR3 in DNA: TGTGCCAGCAGCTCAGGGGGGGGAAGCTATGGCTACACCTTC. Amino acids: CASSSGGGSYGYTF.

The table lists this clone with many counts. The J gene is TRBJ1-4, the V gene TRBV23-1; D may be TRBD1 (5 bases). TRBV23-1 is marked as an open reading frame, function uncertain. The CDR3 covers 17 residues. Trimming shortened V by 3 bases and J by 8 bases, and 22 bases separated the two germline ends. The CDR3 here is CASSHLPPDTNGEKLFF. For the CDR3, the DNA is TGCGCCAGCAGTCATCTCCCACCGGACACAAATGGGGAAAAACTGTTTTTT.

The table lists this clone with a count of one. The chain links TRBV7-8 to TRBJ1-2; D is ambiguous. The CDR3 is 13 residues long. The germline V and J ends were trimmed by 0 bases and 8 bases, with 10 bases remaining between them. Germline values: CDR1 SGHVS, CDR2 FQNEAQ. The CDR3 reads CASSLAGESGYTF. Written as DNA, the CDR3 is TGTGCCAGCAGCTTAGCCGGGGAAAGCGGCTACACCTTC.

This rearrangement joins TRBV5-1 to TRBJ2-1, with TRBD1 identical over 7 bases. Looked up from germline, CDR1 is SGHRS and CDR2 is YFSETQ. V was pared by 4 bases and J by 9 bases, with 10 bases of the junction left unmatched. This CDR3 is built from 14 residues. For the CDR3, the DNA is TGCGCCAGCAGCGAGGGACAGAGGACCGGTGAGCAGTTCTTC. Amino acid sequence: CASSEGQRTGEQFF.

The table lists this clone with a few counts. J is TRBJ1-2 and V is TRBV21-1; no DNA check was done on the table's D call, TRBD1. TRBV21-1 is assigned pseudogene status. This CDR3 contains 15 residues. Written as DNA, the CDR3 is TGTGCCAGCAGCCCAGAGGGACAGACTAACTATGGCTACACCTTC. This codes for CASSPEGQTNYGYTF.

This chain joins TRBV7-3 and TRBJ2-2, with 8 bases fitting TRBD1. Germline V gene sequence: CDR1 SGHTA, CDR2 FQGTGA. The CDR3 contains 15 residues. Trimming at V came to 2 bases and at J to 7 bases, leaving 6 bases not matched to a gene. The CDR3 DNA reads TGTGCCAGCAGCTTATACGCAGGGGGCATCGGGGAGCTGTTTTTT. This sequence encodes CASSLYAGGIGELFF.

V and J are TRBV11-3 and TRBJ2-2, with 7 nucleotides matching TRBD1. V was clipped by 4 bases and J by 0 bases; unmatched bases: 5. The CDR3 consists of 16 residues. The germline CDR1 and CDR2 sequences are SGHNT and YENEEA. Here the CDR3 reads CASSSWTGPNTGELFF. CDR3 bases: TGTGCCAGCAGCTCCTGGACAGGTCCGAACACCGGGGAGCTGTTTTTT.

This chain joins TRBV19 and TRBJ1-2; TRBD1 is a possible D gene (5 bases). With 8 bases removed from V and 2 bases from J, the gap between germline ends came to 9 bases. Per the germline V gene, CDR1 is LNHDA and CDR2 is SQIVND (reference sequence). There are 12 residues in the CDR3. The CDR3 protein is CASGGTNYGYTF. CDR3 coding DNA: TGTGCCAGTGGGGGGACCAACTATGGCTACACCTTC.

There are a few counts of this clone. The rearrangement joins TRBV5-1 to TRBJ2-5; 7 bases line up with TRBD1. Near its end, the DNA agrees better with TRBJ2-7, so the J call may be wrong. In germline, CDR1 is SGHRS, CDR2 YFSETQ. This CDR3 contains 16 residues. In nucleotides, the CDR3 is TGCGCCAGCAGAGGGGGCCTACGGGACAACTCCTACGAGCAGTACTTC. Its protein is CASRGGLRDNSYEQYF.

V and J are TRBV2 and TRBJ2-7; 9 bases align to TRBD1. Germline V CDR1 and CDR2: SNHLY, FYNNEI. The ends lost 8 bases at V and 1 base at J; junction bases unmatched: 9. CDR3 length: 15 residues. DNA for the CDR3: TGTGCCAGCGTGAAAAAAGGACAGGGGTCCTACGAGCAGTACTTC. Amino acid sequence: CASVKKGQGSYEQYF.

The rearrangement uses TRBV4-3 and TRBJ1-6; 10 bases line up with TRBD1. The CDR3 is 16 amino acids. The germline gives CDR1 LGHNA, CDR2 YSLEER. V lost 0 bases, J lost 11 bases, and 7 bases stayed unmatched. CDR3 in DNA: TGCGCCAGCAGCCAAGAGACAGGGGGCAGGGAGCCACCCCTCCACTTT. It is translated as CASSQETGGREPPLHF.